This paragraph covers one TCR beta chain sequence. It lacks a known antigen. Base quality data are lacking; no much larger clone is found one base away. The CDR3 covers 14 residues, taking in both the cysteine and the phenylalanine. The only DNA kept is the CDR3, 42 bases in frame from the first base. Per the germline V gene, SGHTA is the CDR1 and FQGNSA is the CDR2. A distance of 10 bases separates the germline ends of V and J, which lose 7 bases and 0 bases respectively. The source of the sample is a study of T cell responses to AZD1222 COVID-19 vaccine (dated by TCRdb to the early 2020s). About the investigation overall: AZD1222 recipients given second doses at about 4 weeks or at about 12 weeks were pooled, since spike-specific TCR depth and breadth were not found to differ between the two schedules. TCR sequencing covered 233 trial participants: approximately 200 given two doses of AZD1222 and 26 given two doses of MenACWY control vaccine. Trial participants were enrolled by age into 18-55, 56-69 and 70-plus year subgroups, with about 150, 28 and 57 TCR-sequenced participants respectively.

The sample's time point label is to be understood as: baseline before first vaccination. Vaccinee samples were obtained from the UK trials COV001 and COV002, which included a single-blind randomized controlled phase 2/3 trial of AZD1222 (ChAdOx1 nCoV-19) in healthy adults. Trial participant PBMC samples were collected at day 0 and day 28 after the second dose for TCRbeta chain sequencing. What the authors observed across the whole study: Reportedly, close to half of the unique spike-specific TCRs recognized epitopes lying outside the regions that are mutated in the B.1.351 and B.1.1.7 variants. Because no samples from the day 14 peak response were available, repertoires could be characterized only after the peak T cell response. In the small 56-69-year group, the increase in depth fell short of significance, most likely because of low power. After two AZD1222 doses, both the breadth and the depth of spike-specific TCRs were significantly higher than at day 0 and than in MenACWY recipients. Most participants were white British and females outnumbered males, and the authors suggested that clonal diversity may have been underestimated. The whole spike protein was spanned by vaccine-associated CD4 TCRs, and dominant responses were seen in regions 160-218 and 743-854. Conclusions about previously exposed vaccinees were limited because only a handful of AZD1222 recipients were SARS-CoV-2 seropositive at baseline.

The CDR3 regions of human TCRbeta chains were analyzed by immunosequencing. The authors processed their data as follows. Repertoire TCRs were checked for matches against a reference library of SARS-CoV-2-specific TCRs that had been generated using the MIRA antigen-specificity platform. Breadth meant the fraction of unique TCRs that were SARS-CoV-2-associated, whereas depth meant the fraction of total T cells that were SARS-CoV-2-associated. Using the MIRA data, each spike-specific TCR was assigned both to the spike region to which the TCR was reactive and to a CD4 or CD8 class. Log10-transformed breadth and depth values were compared by one-way ANOVA with Sidak's multiple comparisons tests. This immuneACCESS table, as held by TCRdb, lists in-frame sequences with V and J called but not all clones. Of the missing ones, under half trace to an unresolved V gene in checked studies; the others have no known cause. The DNA gave D and trimming, while V, J and clone size come from that table. The sample profile shows some 130,000 clones; over 75% of them were found once. Together, the top ten hold roughly 3.6% of the sample.

Sequenced here: peripheral blood, sampled on day 0 of AZD1222 vaccination. This clonotype originated in an adult in good health. This receptor chain uses TRBV7-2 and TRBJ2-1, and possibly TRBD2, on 7 matching bases. The DNA reads as follows: TGTGCCAGCATAAGGGGGGGCTCCTACAATGAGCAGTTCTTC. Its protein product is CASIRGGSYNEQFF.